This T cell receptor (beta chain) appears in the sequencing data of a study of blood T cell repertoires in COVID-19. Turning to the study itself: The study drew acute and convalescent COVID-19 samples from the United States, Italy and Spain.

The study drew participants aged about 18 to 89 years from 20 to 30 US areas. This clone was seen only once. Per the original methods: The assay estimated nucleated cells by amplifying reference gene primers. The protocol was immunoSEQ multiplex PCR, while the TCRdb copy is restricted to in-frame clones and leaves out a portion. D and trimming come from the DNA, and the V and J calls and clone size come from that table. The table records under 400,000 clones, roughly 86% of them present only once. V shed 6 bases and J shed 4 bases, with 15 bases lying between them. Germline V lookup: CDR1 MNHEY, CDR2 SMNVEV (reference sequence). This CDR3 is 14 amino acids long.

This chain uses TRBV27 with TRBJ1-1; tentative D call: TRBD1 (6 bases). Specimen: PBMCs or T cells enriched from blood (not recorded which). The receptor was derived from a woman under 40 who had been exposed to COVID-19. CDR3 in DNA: TGTGCCAGCAGCCGCACAGGGCAGGGCACTGAAGCTTTCTTT. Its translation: CASSRTGQGTEAFF.